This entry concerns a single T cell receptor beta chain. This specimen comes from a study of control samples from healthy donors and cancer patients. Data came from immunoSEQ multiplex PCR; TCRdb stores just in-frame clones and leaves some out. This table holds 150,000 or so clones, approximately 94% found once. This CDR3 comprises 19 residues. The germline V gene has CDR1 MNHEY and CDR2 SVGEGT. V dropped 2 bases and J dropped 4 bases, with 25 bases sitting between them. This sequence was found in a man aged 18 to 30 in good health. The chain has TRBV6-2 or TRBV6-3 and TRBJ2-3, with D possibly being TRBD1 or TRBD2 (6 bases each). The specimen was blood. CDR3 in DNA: TGTGCCAGCAGTTACCCCGGTGTTCCTACCGAGGAGGGGGCAGATACGCAGTATTTT. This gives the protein CASSYPGVPTEEGADTQYF.